The clone carrying this T cell receptor (beta chain) has at least ten counts. The sample originates from a study of blood T cells in healthy people across ages. A J-beta primer mix and a sample-barcoded 5' primer were used in a second PCR of roughly 6 to 11 cycles. One entry per CDR3 protein results from TCRdb running MiXCR on the 5' RACE reads. The sample has under 700,000 distinct CDR3 sequences, 20% to 30% seen once; the top ten hold roughly 9.4%. CDR1 is DFQATT, CDR2 SNEGSKA, per germline (reference sequence). The CDR3 covers 14 residues. In addition, the sample was reused for a study of T cells of mothers and their children.

The source material was blood. The chain carries TRBV20-1 and TRBJ2-5, with a tentative D call TRBD1 (6 bases). The J call may be in error: the DNA end matches TRBJ2-7 better. The source of this sequence is a boy between 10 and 17 years old in good health. CDR3 in amino acids: CSPRPTGISYEQYF. CDR3 in DNA: TGCAGTCCTCGCCCTACAGGGATATCCTACGAGCAGTACTTC.